One TCR beta chain is described in this entry. This sample is drawn from a study of T-cell reconstitution after alpha-beta-depleted transplantation in children. Unique molecular identifiers were built into the TCRbeta library. TCRdb itself ran the PCR reads through MiXCR, one entry per CDR3 protein. This table holds roughly 89,000 distinct CDR3 sequences, 12% found once. Germline trimming cut 3 bases from V and 5 bases from J; bases unmatched to any gene: 9. The CDR3 is 17 residues long. Looked up from germline, CDR1 is LNHDA and CDR2 is SQIVND (reference sequence). V and J are TRBV19 and TRBJ2-1; 11 bases are a match to TRBD2. The clonotype comes from a human donor who donated a stem cell graft to a child with inherited bone marrow failure. The material was PBMCs from the stem cell graft donor, obtained from the stem cell graft. The CDR3 bases are TGTGCCAGTAGTATCCAAGGGACTAGCGGACCCCACAATGAGCAGTTCTTC. Protein product: CASSIQGTSGPHNEQFF.